The 16 T cell receptor beta chains below were found in one sample sequenced in a study of PD-1 blockade in mismatch repair-deficient tumors. The repertoire was sequenced with immunoSEQ multiplex PCR; TCRdb's copy has only in-frame clones and lacks some. The sample has 15,000 to 20,000 clones, roughly 80% seen once. Sequences were derived from PBMCs, sampled before pembrolizumab treatment. These TCRs come from an adult with mismatch repair-deficient cancer.

This clone was seen just once. The V and J genes are TRBV19 and TRBJ2-1, with TRBD2 identical over 7 bases. This CDR3 comprises 15 residues. J gave up 1 base and V 6 bases, and 6 bases lay outside the gene matches. Germline V gene lookup returns CDR1 LNHDA and CDR2 SQIVND (reference sequence). The CDR3 loop reads CASRRRGGSYNEQFF. CDR3 DNA sequence: TGTGCCAGTAGGCGGCGGGGAGGGTCCTACAATGAGCAGTTCTTC.

The chain couples TRBV5-6 to TRBJ2-5; D is unresolved. Germline lookup yields CDR1 SGHDT and CDR2 YYEEEE. Trimming stripped 0 bases from V and 8 bases from J, with 11 bases between. The CDR3 spans 13 residues. CDR3 coding DNA: TGTGCCAGCAGCTTGGGGTCAGGCCGTACCCAGTACTTC. It yields the protein CASSLGSGRTQYF.

V and J are TRBV4-3 and TRBJ2-7; TRBD1 matches at 7 bases. With 0 bases clipped from V and 5 bases from J, the junction kept 4 bases outside the gene matches. Germline V gene data show CDR1 as LGHNA and CDR2 as YSLEER. This CDR3 has 14 amino acids. The CDR3 region is CASSQEGGLNEQYF. DNA of the CDR3: TGCGCCAGCAGCCAAGAAGGGGGCCTAAACGAGCAGTACTTC.

The chain is built from TRBV6-4 and TRBJ2-1, with TRBD2 matching over 11 bases. Germline loops: CDR1 MRHNA, CDR2 SNTAGT. The CDR3 runs 16 residues. V dropped 3 bases and J dropped 3; count of bases not matched to a gene: 4. The DNA for the CDR3 is TGTGCCAGCAGTGATTCCGGGACTAGCGGCTACAATGAGCAGTTCTTC. Encoded protein: CASSDSGTSGYNEQFF.

The CDR3 loop is CASSPRGEETQYF. Here the CDR3 DNA reads TGTGCCAGCTCACCACGGGGTGAGGAGACCCAGTACTTC. The V gene is TRBV18, the J gene TRBJ2-5, with D unclear. CDR3 size: 13 residues. In germline, CDR1 is KGHSH, CDR2 LQKENI. V lost 1 base to trimming and J lost 5 bases, with 8 bases between them.

The chain combines TRBV11-3 with TRBJ2-5; D not resolved. Germline loops: CDR1 SGHNT, CDR2 YENEEA. The length of the CDR3 is 16 residues. Trimming stripped 0 bases from V and 7 bases from J, with 18 bases between. DNA of the CDR3: TGTGCCAGCAGCTTAGATTCCTGGTGGTTTAGTGGGACCCAGTACTTC. It translates to CASSLDSWWFSGTQYF.

This chain joins TRBV5-1 and TRBJ1-4, with unresolved D. The length of the CDR3 is 14 residues. Between the trimmed V and J ends, which lost 4 bases and 8 bases, there was a span of 15 bases. Germline assignment: CDR1 SGHRS and CDR2 YFSETQ. The CDR3 protein is CASSKEKAPEKLFF. The DNA for the CDR3 is TGCGCCAGCAGCAAGGAAAAGGCTCCGGAAAAACTGTTTTTT.

This sequence joins TRBV7-8 and TRBJ1-5, with TRBD1 matching over 7 bases. CDR3 length equals 14 residues. Germline CDR1 is SGHVS and CDR2 is FQNEAQ. Germline trimming cut 4 bases from V and 5 bases from J; bases unmatched to any gene: 5. CDR3 region: CASSSTGAYQPQHF. The CDR3 DNA sequence: TGTGCCAGCAGCTCAACAGGGGCCTATCAGCCCCAGCATTTT.

Of note for this clone: One junction end disagrees with the germline gene, perhaps due to a read error. The V and J genes are TRBV19 and TRBJ2-5; tentatively, D is TRBD1 or TRBD2 (7 bases each). CDR1 and CDR2 (germline): LNHDA, SQIVND (reference sequence). CDR3 length: 12 residues. The CDR3 coding sequence is TGTGCCAGTAGTACCCAGGGGGGAGGGACCAACTTC. Its protein is CASSTQGGGTNF.

The genes are TRBV5-3 and TRBJ1-1, with no clear D. TRBV5-3 is given ORF status, its function remaining uncertain. The ends were cut back, 3 bases at V and 1 base at J, with 28 bases in the middle. CDR3 length: 20 amino acids. As DNA, the CDR3 is TGTGCCAGAAGCTACGGACCCCCTATTGCTATTCTCTATCCGAACACTGAAGCTTTCTTT. Protein product: CARSYGPPIAILYPNTEAFF.

V is TRBV7-2 and J is TRBJ2-1; TRBD2 aligns across 10 bases. The CDR3 consists of 17 residues. J gave up 0 bases and V 1 base, and 3 bases lay outside the gene matches. Germline V CDR1 and CDR2: SGHTA, FQGNSA. The CDR3, as DNA: TGTGCCAGCAGCTTAGTTAGCGGGAGGACCTCCTACAATGAGCAGTTCTTC. Translation gives CASSLVSGRTSYNEQFF.

The chain employs TRBV29-1 and TRBJ2-2; D possibly uses TRBD1 or TRBD2 (5 bases each). V was clipped by 7 bases and J by 6 bases, with 18 bases between them. There are 14 residues in the CDR3. Germline CDR1 reads SQVTM; CDR2 reads ANQGSEA. The DNA of the CDR3 is TGCAGCGCAACCGGGACGAATAACCCCGGGGAGCTGTTTTTT. Encoded protein: CSATGTNNPGELFF.

The rearrangement uses TRBV6-5 and TRBJ2-5; D unresolved. The ends were cut back, 0 bases at V and 4 bases at J, with 12 bases in the middle. Germline loops: CDR1 MNHEY, CDR2 SVGAGI. The CDR3 runs 15 residues. CDR3 sequence: CASSYSLSRLETQYF. The CDR3 DNA reads TGTGCCAGCAGTTACTCCCTCTCCCGCTTAGAGACCCAGTACTTC.

This clone has only a few counts. This chain links TRBV15 with TRBJ2-6; D is perhaps TRBD1 or TRBD2 (5 bases each). Germline values: CDR1 LNHNV, CDR2 YYDKDF (reference sequence). This CDR3 contains 16 residues. Trimming left V 0 bases short and J 0 bases short, with 6 bases between. CDR3 nucleotide sequence: TGTGCCACCAGCAGAGATGGGGGCTCTGGGGCCAACGTCCTGACTTTC. It codes for CATSRDGGSGANVLTF.

The chain couples TRBV7-8 to TRBJ2-3; perhaps TRBD1 as D (5 bases). The CDR3 totals 15 residues. Germline loops: CDR1 SGHVS, CDR2 FQNEAQ. Trimming took off 1 base at V and 2 bases at J, with 10 bases between the two ends. CDR3 sequence (DNA): TGTGCCAGCAGCTTAGTTCTAGGGGTCACAGATACGCAGTATTTT. This encodes CASSLVLGVTDTQYF.

The chain combines TRBV7-9 with TRBJ2-5, with D unclear. The CDR3 runs 13 residues. Trimming shortened V by 5 bases and J by 2 bases, and 9 bases separated the two germline ends. The germline gives CDR1 SEHNR, CDR2 FQNEAQ (reference sequence). DNA for the CDR3: TGTGCCAGCAGCCACGGGTTTCAAGAGACCCAGTACTTC. Translated, it gives CASSHGFQETQYF.